The T cell receptor beta chain under discussion was sequenced for a study of T cell repertoires in cytomegalovirus infection. Study at large: It can be stated that public TCR beta signatures indicated CMV infection as well as a matching HLA type.

The study, taken as a whole, reports: Dominating the ex vivo response were HLA-C-restricted CMV-specific TCR beta clonotypes. The cumulative frequency of public TCR beta families distinguished individuals who carried CMV together with the relevant HLA.

A single record per CDR3 protein comes from TCRdb applying MiXCR to the reads. The sample has around 7,500 distinct CDR3 sequences, roughly 53% seen once; the top ten hold roughly two thirds. Germline V lookup: CDR1 SEHNR, CDR2 FQNEAQ (reference sequence). The CDR3 runs to 15 residues. Of note for this clonotype: Its cognate antigen is unknown. The junction and the germline gene differ at one end; a read error may be behind it.

This TCR derives from a human donor in good health (CMV status not recorded). Some clones in this sample may be carry-over from other donors' samples. Sequencing was performed on PBMCs, sequenced either directly or after in vitro stimulation (not recorded which). V gene TRBV7-9 combines with J gene TRBJ2-7, with TRBD1 matching over 7 bases. The CDR3 region has the DNA TGTGCCAGCAGCTCCCGGGACAGCGGTTTCTACGAGAAGTGCTTC. Translation: CASSSRDSGFYEKCF.